These 20 T cell receptor beta chains originate from one sample sequenced in a study of breast tumors, draining lymph nodes, adjacent tissues. Breast cancer patients provided tissue from their axillary draining lymph nodes. TCRdb itself ran the multiplex PCR reads through MiXCR, one entry per CDR3 protein. The sample has about 130,000 distinct CDR3 sequences; approximately 20% are singletons. The source material was axillary lymph node tissue. The receptors shown here come from a female donor with breast cancer. Some clones in this sample may be carry-over from other donors' samples.

This clonotype has at least ten counts. V gene TRBV19 combines with J gene TRBJ1-5, with 8 bases aligning to TRBD1. V trimming: 7 bases; J trimming: 6 bases; junction bases outside the gene matches: 8. This CDR3 is built from 14 residues. In germline, CDR1 is LNHDA, CDR2 SQIVND (reference sequence). CDR3 region: CASTPGGDLQPQHF. Written as DNA, the CDR3 is TGTGCCAGTACCCCAGGGGGCGACCTTCAGCCCCAGCATTTT.

As for this clonotype: This may stem from a read error, because a much larger clone lies one nucleotide away. The CDR3 DNA reads as TGTGCCACCAGTGGTCCTAGCGGGGTCGGGGAGCTGTTTTTT. Protein product: CATSGPSGVGELFF. This chain links TRBV24-1 with TRBJ2-2, with TRBD2 matching over 9 bases. Germline CDR1 is KGHDR and CDR2 is SFDVKD. The length of the CDR3 is 14 residues. After removal of 5 bases from V and 7 bases from J, the junction contained 4 bases not matched to a gene.

Many counts were recorded for this clonotype. The J gene is TRBJ2-1, the V gene TRBV5-1, with 8 bases matching TRBD2. V dropped 4 bases and J dropped 5; count of bases not matched to a gene: 14. Per germline, CDR1 SGHRS and CDR2 YFSETQ. The CDR3 consists of 17 residues. The CDR3 coding sequence is TGCGCCAGCAGCACCAGTACGCATAGCGGGGTTAACAATGAGCAGTTCTTC. Protein: CASSTSTHSGVNNEQFF.

This clonotype was seen at least ten times. CDR3 sequence: CASSLTLGTYEQFF. The CDR3 nucleotides are TGTGCCAGCAGCCTTACCCTAGGGACCTATGAGCAGTTCTTC. This chain uses TRBV7-2 with TRBJ2-1; possibly TRBD1 or TRBD2 for D (5 bases each). The germline CDR1 and CDR2 sequences are SGHTA and FQGNSA. Trimming removed 5 bases at V and 8 bases at J, with 16 bases between. The CDR3 is made up of 14 amino acids.

This clonotype was recorded a few times. In this CDR3 the conserved last residue, phenylalanine or tryptophan, is missing, so a read error is likely. The chain joins TRBV6-1 to TRBJ2-5; D is unresolved. V dropped 3 bases and J dropped 5 bases, with 10 bases sitting between them. Germline V gene sequence: CDR1 MNHNS, CDR2 SASEGT. There are 13 residues in the CDR3. This chain's CDR3 is CASSEASWETQYL. For the CDR3, the DNA is TGTGCCAGCAGTGAGGCATCTTGGGAGACCCAGTACCTC.

This clonotype was picked up many times. The V and J genes are TRBV20-1 and TRBJ2-3; 7 bases map to TRBD2. V lost 5 bases to trimming and J lost 1 base; unmatched junction nucleotides: 9. The CDR3 spans 15 residues. Germline V CDR1 and CDR2: DFQATT, SNEGSKA (reference sequence). The DNA for the CDR3 is TGCAGTGCTCCCAGCGGGGCAGATGGCACAGATACGCAGTATTTT. This encodes CSAPSGADGTDTQYF.

There are many counts of this clonotype. V and J are TRBV7-7 and TRBJ1-6, with D perhaps matching TRBD1 (6 bases). Per germline, CDR1 SSHAT and CDR2 FNYEAQ (reference sequence). This CDR3 comprises 14 residues. The CDR3 DNA reads as TGTGCGCAGAACACGGGACAAATTAATTCACCCCTCCACTTT. This encodes CAQNTGQINSPLHF.

There are many counts of this clonotype. The chain recombines TRBV7-3 with TRBJ1-3; D perhaps matches TRBD1 (5 bases). Germline lookup yields CDR1 SGHTA and CDR2 FQGTGA. The CDR3 totals 16 residues. Deletions cut 5 bases from V and 3 bases from J, with 17 bases between. The CDR3 is CASSPGPRGDGNTIYF. In DNA form, the CDR3 reads TGTGCCAGCAGCCCCGGACCCCGGGGGGATGGAAACACCATATATTTT.

The chain recombines TRBV19 with TRBJ1-5; D is possibly TRBD1 (6 bases). The CDR3 loop spans 16 amino acids. Trimming removed 2 bases from V and 3 bases from J, with 14 bases in between. Germline V CDR1 and CDR2: LNHDA, SQIVND (reference sequence). CDR3 protein: CASSISRTVNNQPQHF. The CDR3 DNA follows: TGTGCCAGTAGTATAAGTAGGACAGTGAACAATCAGCCCCAGCATTTT.

This clonotype was detected ten times or more. The genes are TRBV20-1 and TRBJ1-6; D might be TRBD1 (6 bases). This CDR3 has 14 residues. Germline CDR1 reads DFQATT; CDR2 reads SNEGSKA (reference sequence). V was pared by 5 bases and J by 7 bases, with 15 bases between. The DNA for the CDR3 is TGCAGTGCTGAGAGACAGGCGGGAAATTCACCCCTCCACTTT. Translation gives CSAERQAGNSPLHF.

This clonotype was found many times. The V and J genes are TRBV11-2 and TRBJ2-5; the match to TRBD1 covers 10 bases. The V and J ends lost 5 bases and 5 bases, in that order; junction bases with no gene match: 5. This CDR3 is 14 amino acids long. Germline CDR1 is SGHAT and CDR2 is FQNNGV. CDR3 nucleotides: TGTGCCAGCAGCCTGACAGGGGGCAGTGAGACCCAGTACTTC. Its protein is CASSLTGGSETQYF.

The genes are TRBV6-5 and TRBJ2-7, with 9 nucleotides matching TRBD1. CDR3 length equals 15 residues. V lost 7 bases and J lost 4; bases outside the gene matches: 11. CDR1 is MNHEY, CDR2 SVGAGI, per germline. Here the CDR3 reads CASTQPGTGSYEQYF. The CDR3 DNA sequence: TGTGCCAGCACCCAGCCCGGGACAGGGTCTTACGAGCAGTACTTC.

Note on this clonotype: A much bigger clone sits one base away, suggesting this may be a read error. V gene TRBV5-1 combines with J gene TRBJ2-1; D is ambiguous. Trimming took off 4 bases at V and 4 bases at J, with 15 bases between the two ends. The germline CDR1 and CDR2 sequences are SGHRS and YFSETQ. The CDR3 is 15 residues long. DNA for the CDR3: TGCGCCAGCAGCCTGCAGGTCGACCCATACAATGAGCAGTTCTTC. Its protein is CASSLQVDPYNEQFF.

Ten or more counts support this clonotype. The gene calls are TRBV6-1 and TRBJ2-5, with 8 bases aligning to TRBD1. The V and J ends lost 8 bases and 1 base, in that order; junction bases with no gene match: 9. Germline V gene lookup returns CDR1 MNHNS and CDR2 SASEGT. The CDR3 runs to 15 residues. This CDR3 is CASETGDRIQETQYF. The DNA of the CDR3 is TGTGCCAGCGAGACAGGGGACCGAATCCAAGAGACCCAGTACTTC.

This clonotype was counted a single time. The chain couples TRBV5-4 to TRBJ2-5; D may be TRBD2 (9 bases). From germline, CDR1 is SGHNT and CDR2 YYREEE (reference sequence). The CDR3 runs to 17 residues. With 0 bases removed from V and 4 bases from J, the gap between germline ends came to 19 bases. The CDR3 DNA follows: TGTGCCAGCAGCTTGGAGAGACAGGGGACTAGCAGAGAGACCCAGTACTTC. Its translation: CASSLERQGTSRETQYF.

This clonotype was seen repeatedly, ten times or more. The chain combines TRBV12-3 or TRBV12-4 with TRBJ1-2, with a tentative D call TRBD1 (6 bases). The CDR3 runs to 15 residues. V was trimmed by 2 bases and J by 4 bases, leaving 14 bases between them. DNA of the CDR3: TGTGCCAGCAGTTTAAAACAGGGAGGGATCTATGGCTACACCTTC. Residues: CASSLKQGGIYGYTF.

This clonotype was seen at least ten times. The chain carries TRBV20-1 and TRBJ2-3; D remains unclear. This CDR3 is built from 15 residues. V dropped 6 bases and J dropped 1 base, with 17 bases sitting between them. Germline assignment: CDR1 DFQATT and CDR2 SNEGSKA (reference sequence). In nucleotides, the CDR3 is TGCAGTGCCTACGTAACTGCAATCGGCACAGATACGCAGTATTTT. Its protein product is CSAYVTAIGTDTQYF.

This clonotype was counted only a few times. The chain couples TRBV27 to TRBJ1-4; D call uncertain. This CDR3 has 14 amino acids. Germline V gives CDR1 MNHEY, CDR2 SMNVEV (reference sequence). Trimming cost V 8 bases and J 3 bases, with 13 bases left between them. CDR3 nucleotides: TGTGCCAGCCGGGTTGACTTGGCTAATGAAAAACTGTTTTTT. Translation gives CASRVDLANEKLFF.

Regarding this clonotype: With a much larger clone just one base away, this may be a read error. The V call is TRBV19, the J call TRBJ2-3; D assignment may be TRBD1 or TRBD2 (5 bases each). Trimming removed 8 bases at V and 2 bases at J, with 17 bases between. CDR1 and CDR2 (germline): LNHDA, SQIVND (reference sequence). The CDR3 runs 15 residues. For the CDR3, the DNA is TGTGCCAGTCGCCCGAGGGGACCAGACACAGATACGCAGTATTTT. Residues: CASRPRGPDTDTQYF.

This clonotype was detected ten times or more. The chain combines TRBV4-1 with TRBJ2-2; 8 bases match TRBD2. The ends lost 7 bases at V and 5 bases at J; junction bases unmatched: 15. The CDR3 contains 17 residues. Germline-derived CDR1 and CDR2 are MGHRA and YSYEKL. Here the CDR3 reads CASNEIITSGSTGELFF. The CDR3 DNA reads TGCGCCAGCAACGAAATCATTACTAGCGGTTCTACCGGGGAGCTGTTTTTT.